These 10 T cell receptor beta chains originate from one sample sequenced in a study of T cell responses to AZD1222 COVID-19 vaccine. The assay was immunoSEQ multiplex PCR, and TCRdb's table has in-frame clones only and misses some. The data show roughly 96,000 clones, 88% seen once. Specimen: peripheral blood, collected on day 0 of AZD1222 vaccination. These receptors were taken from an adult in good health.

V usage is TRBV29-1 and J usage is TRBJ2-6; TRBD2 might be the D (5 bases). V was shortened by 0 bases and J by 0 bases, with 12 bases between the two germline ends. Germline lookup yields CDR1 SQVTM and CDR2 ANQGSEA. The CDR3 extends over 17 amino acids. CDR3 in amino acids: CSVEDPRGSSGANVLTF. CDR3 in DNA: TGCAGCGTTGAAGATCCCCGGGGAAGCTCTGGGGCCAACGTCCTGACTTTC. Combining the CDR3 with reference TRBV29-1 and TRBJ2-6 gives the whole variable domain SAVISQKPSRDICQRGTSLTIQCQVDSQVTMMFWYRQQPGQSLTLIATANQGSEATYESGFVIDKFPISRPNLTFSTLTVSNMSPEDSSIYLCSVEDPRGSSGANVLTFGAGSRLTVL.

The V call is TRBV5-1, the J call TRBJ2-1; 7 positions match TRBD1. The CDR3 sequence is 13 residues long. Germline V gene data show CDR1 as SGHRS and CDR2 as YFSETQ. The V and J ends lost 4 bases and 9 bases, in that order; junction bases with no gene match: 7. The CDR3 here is CASSADRVGEQFF. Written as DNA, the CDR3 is TGCGCCAGCAGCGCTGACAGGGTAGGTGAGCAGTTCTTC.

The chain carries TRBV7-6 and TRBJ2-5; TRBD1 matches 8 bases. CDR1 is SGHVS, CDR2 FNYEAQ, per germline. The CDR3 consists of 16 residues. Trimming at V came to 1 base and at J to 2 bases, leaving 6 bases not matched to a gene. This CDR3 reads CASSLVPGTGQETQYF. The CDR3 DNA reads TGTGCCAGCAGCTTAGTGCCGGGGACAGGTCAAGAGACCCAGTACTTC.

The CDR3 is CASSSPGQGATDTQYF. In DNA, the CDR3 is TGTGCCAGTAGTTCTCCGGGACAGGGGGCAACAGATACGCAGTATTTT. The rearrangement joins TRBV19 to TRBJ2-3, with 12 bases aligning to TRBD1. The trim removed 5 bases at V and 3 bases at J, leaving 6 bases unmatched. CDR1 and CDR2 from the germline V gene are LNHDA and SQIVND (reference sequence). This CDR3 comprises 16 residues. Combining the CDR3 with reference TRBV19 and TRBJ2-3 gives the whole variable domain DGGITQSPKYLFRKEGQNVTLSCEQNLNHDAMYWYRQDPGQGLRLIYYSQIVNDFQKGDIAEGYSVSREKKESFPLTVTSAQKNPTAFYLCASSSPGQGATDTQYFGPGTRLTVL.

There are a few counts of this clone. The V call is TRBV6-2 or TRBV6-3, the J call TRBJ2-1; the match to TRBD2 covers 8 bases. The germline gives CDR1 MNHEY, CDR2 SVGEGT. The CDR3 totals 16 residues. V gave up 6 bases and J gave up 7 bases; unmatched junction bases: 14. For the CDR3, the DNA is TGTGCCAGCAGCAGAACCACGGGACTAGTACCTAATGAGCAGTTCTTC. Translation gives CASSRTTGLVPNEQFF.

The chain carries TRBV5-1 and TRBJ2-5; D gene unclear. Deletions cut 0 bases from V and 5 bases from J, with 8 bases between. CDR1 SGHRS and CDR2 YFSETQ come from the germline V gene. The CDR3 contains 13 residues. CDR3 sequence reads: CASSLGLLETQYF. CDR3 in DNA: TGCGCCAGCAGCTTGGGATTGTTGGAGACCCAGTACTTC.

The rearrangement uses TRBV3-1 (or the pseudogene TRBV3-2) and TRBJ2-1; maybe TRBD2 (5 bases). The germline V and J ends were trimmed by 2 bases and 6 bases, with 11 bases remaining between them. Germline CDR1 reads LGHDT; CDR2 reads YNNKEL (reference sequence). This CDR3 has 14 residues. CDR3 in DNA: TGTGCCAGCAGCCAATCGCGGGTAGGCAATGAGCAGTTCTTC. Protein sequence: CASSQSRVGNEQFF.

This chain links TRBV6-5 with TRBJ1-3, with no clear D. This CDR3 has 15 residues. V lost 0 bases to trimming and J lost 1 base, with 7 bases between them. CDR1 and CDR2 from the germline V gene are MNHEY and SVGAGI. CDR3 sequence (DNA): TGTGCCAGCAGTTACTCGGGTAATTCTGGAAACACCATATATTTT. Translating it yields CASSYSGNSGNTIYF.

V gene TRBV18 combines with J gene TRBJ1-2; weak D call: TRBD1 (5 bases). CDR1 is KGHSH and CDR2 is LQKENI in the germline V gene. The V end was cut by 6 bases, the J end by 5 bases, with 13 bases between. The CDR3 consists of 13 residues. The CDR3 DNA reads TGTGCCAGCTCCCCGGACACTTGGTATGGCTACACCTTC. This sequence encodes CASSPDTWYGYTF.

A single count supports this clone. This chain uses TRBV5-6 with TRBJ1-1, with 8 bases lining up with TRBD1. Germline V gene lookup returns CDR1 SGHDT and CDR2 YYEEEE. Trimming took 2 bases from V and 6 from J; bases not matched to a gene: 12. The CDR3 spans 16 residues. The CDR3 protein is CASSFIPGQALAEAFF. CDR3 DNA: TGTGCCAGCAGCTTTATCCCGGGACAGGCTCTCGCTGAAGCTTTCTTT. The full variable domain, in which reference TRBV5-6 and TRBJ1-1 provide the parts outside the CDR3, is DAGVTQSPTHLIKTRGQQVTLRCSPKSGHDTVSWYQQALGQGPQFIFQYYEEEERQRGNFPDRFSGHQFPNYSSELNVNALLLGDSALYLCASSFIPGQALAEAFFGQGTRLTVV.